The 7 T cell receptor beta chains presented below share a single source sample, sequenced in a study of T cells after yellow fever vaccination. TCRdb itself ran the 5' RACE reads through MiXCR, one entry per CDR3 protein. This table holds 450,000 to 650,000 distinct CDR3 sequences, just over 20% found once. The sequences come from PBMCs, collected 21 days after the first yellow fever vaccination. Source of these receptors: a man younger than 30 who received the YFV17D yellow fever vaccine.

The V gene is TRBV6-2 or TRBV6-3, the J gene TRBJ2-1, with D possibly being TRBD1 (5 bases). V lost 8 bases, J lost 6 bases, and 14 bases lay in between. Germline V gene sequence: CDR1 MNHEY, CDR2 SVGEGT. This CDR3 has 13 amino acids. The CDR3 region has the DNA TGTGCCAGCTCTAGGGGATGGGGCAATGAGCAGTTCTTC. It is translated as CASSRGWGNEQFF.

The table lists this clonotype with a few counts. The junction departs from the called germline gene at one end, perhaps through a read error. The chain employs TRBV4-1 and TRBJ1-5; D is unresolved. CDR1 and CDR2 from the germline V gene are MGHRA and YSYEKL. CDR3 length: 16 amino acids. The CDR3 sequence: CASSQDWAASNRPQHF. Here the CDR3 DNA reads TGCGCCAGCAGCCAAGATTGGGCAGCTTCAAATCGGCCCCAGCATTTT.

This clonotype showed up just a few times. This chain links TRBV24-1 with TRBJ2-1; 7 bases agree with TRBD2. V was pared by 2 bases and J by 0 bases, with 3 bases of the junction left unmatched. The CDR3 is 16 residues long. Germline V lookup: CDR1 KGHDR, CDR2 SFDVKD. The CDR3 sequence is CATSDSLADSYNEQFF. DNA for the CDR3: TGTGCCACCAGTGATTCTCTAGCGGACTCCTACAATGAGCAGTTCTTC.

The genes are TRBV7-6 and TRBJ2-7; 10 bases match TRBD1. CDR1 SGHVS and CDR2 FNYEAQ come from the germline V gene. V was pared by 5 bases and J by 3 bases, with 7 bases of the junction left unmatched. The CDR3 is 15 amino acids. The CDR3: CASSPGQGGLYEQYF. CDR3 in DNA: TGTGCCAGCAGCCCCGGACAGGGGGGCCTCTACGAGCAGTACTTC.

The chain recombines TRBV5-1 with TRBJ2-1; either TRBD1 or TRBD2 may supply D (5 bases each). The CDR3 covers 17 residues. Trimming pared 0 bases from V and 4 bases from J, leaving 17 bases between. Per germline, CDR1 SGHRS and CDR2 YFSETQ. CDR3 region: CASSLVGLAGSYNEQFF. CDR3 nucleotide sequence: TGCGCCAGCAGCTTGGTGGGGCTAGCTGGGTCTTACAATGAGCAGTTCTTC. Combining the CDR3 with reference TRBV5-1 and TRBJ2-1 gives the whole variable domain KAGVTQTPRYLIKTRGQQVTLSCSPISGHRSVSWYQQTPGQGLQFLFEYFSETQRNKGNFPGRFSGRQFSNSRSEMNVSTLELGDSALYLCASSLVGLAGSYNEQFFGPGTRLTVL.

This clonotype showed up many times. This chain uses TRBV7-2 with TRBJ2-3; D uncertain. CDR3 length: 14 amino acids. CDR1 is SGHTA, CDR2 FQGNSA, per germline. V shed 4 bases and J shed 0 bases, with 8 bases lying between them. The CDR3 DNA reads as TGTGCCAGCAGCTCGCTCTCCAGCACAGATACGCAGTATTTT. Translating it yields CASSSLSSTDTQYF.

This clonotype was counted ten times or more. J is TRBJ1-2 and V is TRBV4-3; D gene unclear. Germline V gene data show CDR1 as LGHNA and CDR2 as YSLEER. The V and J ends lost 0 bases and 8 bases respectively, with 10 bases between them. The CDR3 is 13 amino acids. CDR3 in amino acids: CASSQDRGRGYTF. CDR3 nucleotides: TGCGCCAGCAGCCAAGATCGGGGAAGAGGCTACACCTTC.